The 9 T cell receptor beta chains in this list originate from one sample, sequenced in a study of cytomegalovirus exposure and HLA in healthy donors. TCRdb keeps only in-frame clones here, not all; method: immunoSEQ multiplex PCR. Of 150,000 to 200,000 clones listed, 85% were seen once; the top ten hold 15% to 20%. Sequenced: PBMCs. The receptors were sampled from a young man in good health and CMV-seropositive.

The chain carries TRBV9 and TRBJ2-2; 12 bases align to TRBD2. The CDR3 runs to 15 residues. Germline V lookup: CDR1 SGDLS, CDR2 YYNGEE. With V trimmed by 3 bases and J by 6 bases, 3 bases remained unmatched. In nucleotides, the CDR3 is TGTGCCAGCAGCGCTAGCGGGGGGGGATCCGGGGAGCTGTTTTTT. Protein: CASSASGGGSGELFF.

The V call is TRBV6-5, the J call TRBJ1-2; possibly TRBD1 for D (5 bases). Germline V gives CDR1 MNHEY, CDR2 SVGAGI. The CDR3 covers 15 residues. The V end lost 0 bases, the J end lost 2 bases, and 10 bases lay between the germline ends. CDR3 residues: CASSYSNRMNYGYTF. In DNA, the CDR3 is TGTGCCAGCAGTTACTCGAACAGGATGAACTATGGCTACACCTTC.

The V call is TRBV13, the J call TRBJ2-1; possibly TRBD2 for D (6 bases). The CDR3 length is 14 residues. Deletions cut 10 bases from V and 5 bases from J, with 18 bases between. The germline gives CDR1 PRHDT, CDR2 FYEKMQ (reference sequence). CDR3 DNA sequence: TGTGCCACCAACCGGGCTAGCGCCGACAATGAGCAGTTCTTC. Translation gives CATNRASADNEQFF.

The genes are TRBV9 and TRBJ1-4; a possible D gene is TRBD1 (6 bases). CDR3 length: 15 residues. The V end was cut by 4 bases, the J end by 8 bases, with 18 bases between. Germline V gene lookup returns CDR1 SGDLS and CDR2 YYNGEE. The CDR3 DNA follows: TGTGCCAGCAGCCTCCAGGGGACACCTGGGGAAAAACTGTTTTTT. The encoded protein is CASSLQGTPGEKLFF.

The chain recombines TRBV28 with TRBJ2-5, with D hard to call. Per germline, CDR1 MDHEN and CDR2 SYDVKM. V was cut by 5 bases and J by 5 bases, with 12 bases left in between. The CDR3 loop spans 13 amino acids. The CDR3 loop reads CASSIHIAETQYF. In DNA, the CDR3 is TGTGCCAGCAGTATACACATAGCTGAGACCCAGTACTTC.

V usage is TRBV12-5 and J usage is TRBJ1-4, with a possible D match to TRBD1 (6 bases). Germline V gene sequence: CDR1 LGHNT, CDR2 FRNRAP. The V gene lost 4 bases and the J gene lost 0 bases, with 15 bases spanning the gap. The CDR3 is 17 amino acids. Written as DNA, the CDR3 is TGTGCTAGTGGTTCAACGACAGGCGCCTCAACTAATGAAAAACTGTTTTTT. Translating gives CASGSTTGASTNEKLFF.

The chain is built from TRBV7-6 and TRBJ2-1; 8 bases agree with TRBD2. This CDR3 has 14 residues. Germline loops: CDR1 SGHVS, CDR2 FNYEAQ. J lost 9 bases, V lost 5 bases, and 9 bases had no gene match. CDR3 bases: TGTGCCAGCAGCGCGACGGGGGGGCCTGGTGAGCAGTTCTTC. This sequence encodes CASSATGGPGEQFF.

The V and J genes are TRBV2 and TRBJ2-7; TRBD1 aligns across 7 bases. The CDR3 totals 15 residues. After removal of 4 bases from V and 2 bases from J, the junction contained 8 bases not matched to a gene. Germline CDR1 reads SNHLY; CDR2 reads FYNNEI. CDR3 bases: TGTGCCAGCAGTGGAGGTCCGACAGGGACCTACGAGCAGTACTTC. Residues: CASSGGPTGTYEQYF.

Here the CDR3 DNA reads TGTGCCAGCAGCATAGACCACAGGCCATATTACGAGCAGTACTTC. It yields the protein CASSIDHRPYYEQYF. The chain carries TRBV7-4 and TRBJ2-7; a possible D gene is TRBD1 (5 bases). V lost 5 bases, J lost 4 bases, and 18 bases lay in between. This CDR3 is built from 15 residues. In germline, CDR1 is SGHVT, CDR2 SQSDAQ.